This T cell receptor (beta chain) was identified in a study of T cells in Graves' hyperthyroidism and ophthalmopathy. This clonotype came up many times. This CDR3 region has 15 residues. Trimming cost V 1 base and J 2 bases, with 13 bases left between them. Germline V gene lookup returns CDR1 DFQATT and CDR2 SNEGSKA (reference sequence). Regions amplified from RNA transcripts were the TCR beta CDR3 regions. Primed by the HTBI set, a first-round RT-PCR was run on the TCR CDR3. TCRdb fed the multiplex PCR reads into MiXCR, producing one record per CDR3 protein. Here the sample spans under 400,000 distinct CDR3 sequences, around 14% being singletons.

V is TRBV20-1 and J is TRBJ2-3, with a tentative D call TRBD2 (6 bases). The source of this sequence is a woman aged 55-69 years with Graves' hyperthyroidism. Material: blood. The DNA of the CDR3 is TGCAGTGCTAGAGCGTTTAGCGGATACACAGATACGCAGTATTTT. This sequence encodes CSARAFSGYTDTQYF.